This TCR beta chain was found in a study of control samples from healthy donors and cancer patients. V shed 1 base and J shed 5 bases, with 11 bases lying between them. CDR3 length: 15 amino acids. Germline CDR1 SGHVS, CDR2 FQNEAQ. Profiled with immunoSEQ multiplex PCR; TCRdb holds only in-frame clones, not every one. The table has around 200,000 clones, 80% to 95% seen once. The specimen sequenced was blood. This TCR was sampled from a man younger than 30 in good health. The chain is built from TRBV7-8 and TRBJ1-4; D remains unclear. CDR3 loop: CASSLDGAWNEKLFF. The DNA for the CDR3 is TGTGCCAGCAGCTTAGACGGCGCTTGGAATGAAAAACTGTTTTTT.